The 16 T cell receptor beta chains listed next were all sequenced from one sample in a study of blood T cell repertoires in COVID-19. The method was immunoSEQ multiplex PCR; TCRdb's version includes in-frame clones alone and lacks a portion of them. The table records 35,000 to 50,000 clones, about 90% of them present only once. Sequencing was carried out using peripheral blood. The receptors shown here come from a middle-aged woman with acute or convalescent COVID-19.

The chain is built from TRBV5-1 and TRBJ2-3; 7 positions match TRBD1. This CDR3 contains 15 residues. Germline CDR1 is SGHRS and CDR2 is YFSETQ. Trimming removed 4 bases from V and 1 base from J; junction bases left unmatched: 6. This CDR3 reads CASSTGQIRTDTQYF. The CDR3 DNA reads TGCGCCAGCAGCACGGGACAGATCCGCACAGATACGCAGTATTTT.

The rearrangement links TRBV13 to TRBJ1-6, with 7 bases matching TRBD1. Unmatched junction bases numbered 8, after V lost 5 bases and J lost 7 bases. The CDR3 is 15 amino acids. Germline CDR1 and CDR2: PRHDT and FYEKMQ (reference sequence). CDR3 residues: CASSQGDRENSPLHF. The CDR3 DNA reads TGTGCCAGCAGCCAAGGGGACAGAGAAAATTCACCCCTCCACTTT.

In its sample, this clone was seen once. The J gene is TRBJ1-3, the V gene TRBV18; D unresolved. The germline CDR1 and CDR2 sequences are KGHSH and LQKENI. The germline V and J ends were trimmed by 3 bases and 2 bases, with 11 bases remaining between them. The CDR3 has 15 amino acids. The CDR3 here is CASSPNAGAGNTIYF. The CDR3, as DNA: TGTGCCAGCTCACCTAATGCCGGGGCTGGAAACACCATATATTTT.

V gene TRBV18 combines with J gene TRBJ2-2; D might be TRBD2 (5 bases). CDR1 and CDR2 from the germline V gene are KGHSH and LQKENI. The CDR3 is made up of 16 amino acids. V was pared by 0 bases and J by 6 bases, with 14 bases between. CDR3 nucleotide sequence: TGTGCCAGCTCACCACCGGGGTCGGAGGCCGCCGGGGAGCTGTTTTTT. It encodes CASSPPGSEAAGELFF. Full variable domain (outside the CDR3, taken from reference TRBV18 and TRBJ2-2): NAGVMQNPRHLVRRRGQEARLRCSPMKGHSHVYWYRQLPEEGLKFMVYLQKENIIDESGMPKERFSAEFPKEGPSILRIQQVVRGDSAAYFCASSPPGSEAAGELFFGEGSRLTVL.

The chain combines TRBV5-4 with TRBJ1-5, with D unresolved. The CDR3 is 15 residues long. Trimming took 4 bases from V and 5 from J, leaving 16 bases between them. Germline V gives CDR1 SGHNT, CDR2 YYREEE (reference sequence). The CDR3 reads CASSPDGVEDQPQHF. The DNA of the CDR3 is TGTGCCAGCAGCCCAGATGGGGTGGAGGATCAGCCCCAGCATTTT.

The V and J genes are TRBV19 and TRBJ2-7, with D hard to call. V lost 4 bases and J lost 0, with 13 bases in between. Germline lookup yields CDR1 LNHDA and CDR2 SQIVND (reference sequence). CDR3 length: 15 residues. CDR3 nucleotides: TGTGCCAGTAGTACCTACTCACTGTACTCCTACGAGCAGTACTTC. Its protein is CASSTYSLYSYEQYF.

This chain connects TRBV28 to TRBJ1-1, with unresolved D. The V and J ends lost 6 bases and 5 bases respectively, with 16 bases between them. Germline assignment: CDR1 MDHEN and CDR2 SYDVKM. This CDR3 has 14 residues. The CDR3 sequence is CASSSRLRRTEAFF. In DNA form, the CDR3 reads TGTGCCAGCAGCTCCAGGCTCCGGAGGACTGAAGCTTTCTTT.

This clone was counted once. V is TRBV7-8 and J is TRBJ1-6, with 7 bases that match TRBD1. Germline V gene data show CDR1 as SGHVS and CDR2 as FQNEAQ. V gave up 1 base and J gave up 7 bases; unmatched junction bases: 7. The CDR3 has 16 amino acids. CDR3 protein: CASSLGTRDSNSPLHF. The CDR3 region has the DNA TGTGCCAGCAGCTTAGGGACCCGGGACAGCAATTCACCCCTCCACTTT.

The chain joins TRBV5-4 to TRBJ1-1; D is perhaps TRBD1 (5 bases). The CDR3 is made up of 15 amino acids. With 4 bases removed from V and 2 bases from J, the gap between germline ends came to 15 bases. Germline lookup yields CDR1 SGHNT and CDR2 YYREEE (reference sequence). The CDR3 spells CASSLGHPSNTEAFF. CDR3 sequence (DNA): TGTGCCAGCAGCCTAGGACACCCTTCTAACACTGAAGCTTTCTTT. Full variable domain (rest looked up from reference TRBV5-4 and TRBJ1-1): ETGVTQSPTHLIKTRGQQVTLRCSSQSGHNTVSWYQQALGQGPQFIFQYYREEENGRGNFPPRFSGLQFPNYSSELNVNALELDDSALYLCASSLGHPSNTEAFFGQGTRLTVV.

J is TRBJ2-6 and V is TRBV11-3, with 14 bases aligning to TRBD2. The V segment lost 5 bases and the J segment 0 bases; nucleotides outside the gene matches: 6. The CDR3 is 19 amino acids. CDR1 and CDR2 (germline): SGHNT, YENEEA. CDR3 coding DNA: TGTGCCAGCAGCGCCCGCGGGACTAGCGGGGGCTCTGGGGCCAACGTCCTGACTTTC. This translates into CASSARGTSGGSGANVLTF.

This chain joins TRBV6-5 and TRBJ2-3; maybe TRBD1 (5 bases). Trimming removed 5 bases at V and 1 base at J, with 10 bases between. This CDR3 spans 14 amino acids. Looked up from germline, CDR1 is MNHEY and CDR2 is SVGAGI. CDR3 sequence: CASSSPRGTDTQYF. CDR3 DNA: TGTGCCAGCAGTAGTCCCAGGGGCACAGATACGCAGTATTTT.

The chain employs TRBV28 and TRBJ2-4; 7 nucleotides match TRBD1. The germline gives CDR1 MDHEN, CDR2 SYDVKM. The CDR3 loop spans 14 amino acids. The junction had 10 bases not matched to a gene; V was cut back by 6 bases and J by 8 bases. In DNA, the CDR3 is TGTGCCAGCAGCGACTTGACAGGGATGGACATTCAGTACTTC. Encoded protein: CASSDLTGMDIQYF.

The J gene is TRBJ2-2, the V gene TRBV7-3; the D gene is possibly TRBD1 (5 bases). The CDR3 totals 16 residues. The germline CDR1 and CDR2 sequences are SGHTA and FQGTGA. The V gene lost 5 bases and the J gene lost 0 bases, with 13 bases spanning the gap. The CDR3 loop is CASSQQDTSNTGELFF. Written as DNA, the CDR3 is TGTGCCAGCAGCCAACAGGACACTTCGAACACCGGGGAGCTGTTTTTT.

This clone was seen a single time. The chain employs TRBV2 and TRBJ1-2, with 10 nucleotides matching TRBD1. The V and J ends lost 5 bases and 8 bases, in that order; junction bases with no gene match: 11. CDR1 is SNHLY and CDR2 is FYNNEI in the germline V gene. The length of the CDR3 is 15 residues. CDR3 DNA: TGTGCCAGCAGTCCTATACGACAGGGGGCCCAGGGCTACACCTTC. Amino acids: CASSPIRQGAQGYTF.

The J gene is TRBJ1-1, the V gene TRBV27; 9 bases line up with TRBD1. The V and J ends lost 1 base and 6 bases, in that order; junction bases with no gene match: 3. The CDR3 consists of 14 residues. Germline CDR1 and CDR2: MNHEY and SMNVEV (reference sequence). For the CDR3, the DNA is TGTGCCAGCAGTTTATTCGGGACAGGGCCTGAAGCTTTCTTT. Translating it yields CASSLFGTGPEAFF.

The V and J genes are TRBV5-6 and TRBJ2-1; tentatively, D is TRBD1 (6 bases). The V end was cut by 5 bases, the J end by 10 bases, with 19 bases between. The germline gives CDR1 SGHDT, CDR2 YYEEEE. The CDR3 consists of 14 residues. The CDR3 loop reads CASRYSGTRKEQFF. CDR3 sequence (DNA): TGTGCCAGCAGGTACTCCGGGACAAGGAAGGAGCAGTTCTTC.